These T cell receptor beta chains were read from a single sample in a study of cytomegalovirus exposure and HLA in healthy donors. This table comes from immunoSEQ multiplex PCR, and its TCRdb copy is limited to in-frame clones, with some not included. The sample comprises about 110,000 clones, less than 85% of which are singletons, and 10% to 15% rests with the top ten. Sequencing was performed on PBMCs. Receptor source: a man younger than 40 in good health and CMV-seropositive. Each CDR3 is given with its conserved first and last residue.

>TRBJ1-2|TRBV5-4
CASSFGARGEGYTF
>TRBJ2-7|TRBV9
CASSPWGDLYEQYF
>TRBJ1-3|TRBV9
CASSVGRSGNTIYF
>TRBJ2-4|TRBV4-2
CASSHLTGKNIQYF
>TRBJ2-5|TRBV6-5
CASSFLMGAQETQYF
>TRBJ2-7|TRBV27
CASSFGYSYEQYF
>TRBJ2-3|TRBV18
CASSPLAGDPDTQYF
>TRBJ1-1|TRBV7-2
CASSPGLLNTEAFF
>TRBJ1-2|TRBV30
CAWSVGTGYGYTF
>TRBJ1-2|TRBV6-1
CASSSTFYGYTF
>TRBJ1-6|TRBV4-3
CASSQAQGANSPLHF
>TRBJ2-1|TRBV4-3
CASSQDEGRGGRGEQFF
>TRBJ2-1|TRBV4-3
CASSQVGGGGAYNEQFF
>TRBJ2-5|TRBV5-1
CASSSRLAGGQATQYF
>TRBJ2-3|TRBV9
CASSVGSPGTSGGTDTQYF
>TRBJ2-3|TRBV19
CASSLSPGLQYF
>TRBJ1-2|TRBV27
CASSYTGAPNYGYTF